This T cell receptor beta chain was recorded in a study of T cell responses to AZD1222 COVID-19 vaccine. Concerning this clone itself: The antigen remains unidentified.

Study findings and constraints: The donor group comprised mostly white British people and more females; the analysis possibly underestimated clonal diversity. Spike-specific TCR repertoires showed rising breadth and depth after two AZD1222 doses. There were repertoire samples only from the period after the peak T cell response.

Profiled with immunoSEQ multiplex PCR; TCRdb holds only in-frame clones, not every one. The sample consists of 150,000 to 200,000 clones, 94% of them appearing once. The germline gives CDR1 MNHEY, CDR2 SVGEGT. The ends were cut back, 4 bases at V and 3 bases at J, with 22 bases in the middle. This CDR3 region has 18 residues. The clonotype comes from an adult in good health. The material sequenced was peripheral blood, taken on day 0 of AZD1222 vaccination. The chain carries TRBV6-2 or TRBV6-3 and TRBJ1-5; unclear D gene. For the CDR3, the DNA is TGTGCCAGCAGTTCCCTTCAGCTTGGGAGGACGAACAATCAGCCCCAGCATTTT. It is translated as CASSSLQLGRTNNQPQHF.